This is a list of T cell receptor beta chains from one sample in a study of identical twins. TCRdb used MiXCR to reprocess the 5' RACE reads, holding one entry per CDR3 protein. In the table there are some 590,000 distinct CDR3 sequences, around 9.6% of which are singletons. This sample was shared with a second study, whose subject was yellow fever vaccine responses in identical twins.

The sequenced material came from PBMCs. These receptors all stem from a woman between 18 and 30 years old in good health. Each CDR3 is given with its conserved first and last residue. The D gene is left open where the match is weak. A row's size may be missing; if present it is once, few, many or a size class.

cdr3_nt: TGTGCCAGCAGCCCGGACAGGGCATCGGCCCAGCATTTT
cdr3_aa: CASSPDRASAQHF
j_call: TRBJ1-5
d_call: TRBD1
v_call: TRBV2
clone_size: few

cdr3_nt: TGCGCCAGCAGCTTGGATCCTTTTTTGGGGGCTTTGTCCAAAAACATTCAGTACTTC
cdr3_aa: CASSLDPFLGALSKNIQYF
j_call: TRBJ2-4
d_call: NA
v_call: TRBV5-1
clone_size: many

cdr3_nt: TGTGCCAGCAGCCCCAGTCGGCTAGCGGTAACAGATACGCAGTATTTT
cdr3_aa: CASSPSRLAVTDTQYF
j_call: TRBJ2-3
d_call: TRBD2
v_call: TRBV7-3
clone_size: many

cdr3_nt: TGTGCCAGCAGCTTGGCGGGGGGTGACACCGGGGAGCTGTTTTTT
cdr3_aa: CASSLAGGDTGELFF
j_call: TRBJ2-2
d_call: TRBD2
v_call: TRBV5-6
clone_size: once

cdr3_nt: TGTGCTAGTGGTTCGCCCGGTGAGACACCTATCTCCTACGAGCAGTACTTC
cdr3_aa: CASGSPGETPISYEQYF
j_call: TRBJ2-7
d_call: NA
v_call: TRBV12-5
clone_size: NA

cdr3_nt: TGTGCCACCAGTGATTCCAGGCTTCAAAAAAACATTCAGTACTTC
cdr3_aa: CATSDSRLQKNIQYF
j_call: TRBJ2-4
d_call: NA
v_call: TRBV24-1
clone_size: many

cdr3_nt: TGTGCCAGCAGGGTCGGACAGGGTGGGACCGGGGAGCTGTTTTTT
cdr3_aa: CASRVGQGGTGELFF
j_call: TRBJ2-2
d_call: TRBD1
v_call: TRBV12-3/TRBV12-4
clone_size: many

cdr3_nt: TGTGCCATCTGTTTAGGGGCGGGACAGCAACAAATATACAATGAGCAGTTCTTC
cdr3_aa: CAICLGAGQQQIYNEQFF
j_call: TRBJ2-1
d_call: NA
v_call: TRBV12-3/TRBV12-4
clone_size: once

cdr3_nt: TGTGCCAGCAGCTTATCAGCGAGCGGGGACAGGGCATCCTACAATGAGCAGTTCTTC
cdr3_aa: CASSLSASGDRASYNEQFF
j_call: TRBJ2-1
d_call: TRBD1
v_call: TRBV11-2
clone_size: many

cdr3_nt: TGTGCCAGCAGTCCGATTACTAGCGGTATGGCGCAGTACTTC
cdr3_aa: CASSPITSGMAQYF
j_call: TRBJ2-7
d_call: TRBD2
v_call: TRBV12-3/TRBV12-4
clone_size: many

cdr3_nt: TGTGCCAGCTCTAGTAGAGGGATGAACACTGAAGCTTTCTTT
cdr3_aa: CASSSRGMNTEAFF
j_call: TRBJ1-1
d_call: NA
v_call: TRBV2
clone_size: many

cdr3_nt: TGCGCCAGCAGCTTGGAAGGGGCTTCAACTAATGAAAAACTGTTTTTT
cdr3_aa: CASSLEGASTNEKLFF
j_call: TRBJ1-4
d_call: NA
v_call: TRBV5-1
clone_size: few

cdr3_nt: TGCGTCAGCAGCTTGTTGTCACGGAACGTAGGATACGGTGAGCAGTTCTTC
cdr3_aa: CVSSLLSRNVGYGEQFF
j_call: TRBJ2-1
d_call: NA
v_call: TRBV5-1
clone_size: NA

cdr3_nt: TGTGCCAGCAGCCCGAACTTAGCGGGAGGAGGCACAGATACGCAGTATTTT
cdr3_aa: CASSPNLAGGGTDTQYF
j_call: TRBJ2-3
d_call: TRBD2
v_call: TRBV11-2
clone_size: many

cdr3_nt: TGTGCCAGCAGCAAAGCGGGAGACGAGCAGTACTTC
cdr3_aa: CASSKAGDEQYF
j_call: TRBJ2-7
d_call: TRBD2
v_call: TRBV12-3/TRBV12-4
clone_size: few

cdr3_nt: TGCGCCAGCAGCATCGGGACAGGGAAATACGAGCAGTACTTC
cdr3_aa: CASSIGTGKYEQYF
j_call: TRBJ2-7
d_call: TRBD1
v_call: TRBV5-1
clone_size: few

cdr3_nt: TGTGCCAGCAGCTTATTCCACCTTGGGGAGACCCAGTACTTC
cdr3_aa: CASSLFHLGETQYF
j_call: TRBJ2-5
d_call: NA
v_call: TRBV7-3
clone_size: few

cdr3_nt: TGTGCCAGCAGCGAAGGGTGGACTAGACTCTCTCGTGAGCAGTACTTC
cdr3_aa: CASSEGWTRLSREQYF
j_call: TRBJ2-7
d_call: TRBD2
v_call: TRBV28
clone_size: few

cdr3_nt: TGTGCCAGCAGTCGAGGAGCGGGGACTGGCACAGATACGCAGTATTTT
cdr3_aa: CASSRGAGTGTDTQYF
j_call: TRBJ2-3
d_call: TRBD2
v_call: TRBV6-1
clone_size: few

cdr3_nt: TGCGCCAGCAGCTTGGGACTAGCGGTGGGAGATACGCAGTATTTT
cdr3_aa: CASSLGLAVGDTQYF
j_call: TRBJ2-3
d_call: TRBD2
v_call: TRBV5-1
clone_size: many

cdr3_nt: TGTGCCAGCAGTGTAGCGGAGTACTACGAGCAGTACTTC
cdr3_aa: CASSVAEYYEQYF
j_call: TRBJ2-7
d_call: NA
v_call: TRBV6-1
clone_size: few

cdr3_nt: TGCAGTGCTAGAGGGTCAGGAAGCGCCTACAATGAGCAGTTCTTC
cdr3_aa: CSARGSGSAYNEQFF
j_call: TRBJ2-1
d_call: NA
v_call: TRBV20-1
clone_size: NA

cdr3_nt: TGTGCCAGCAGTTACCAGCGGGGTGACTACAATGAGCAGTTCTTC
cdr3_aa: CASSYQRGDYNEQFF
j_call: TRBJ2-1
d_call: TRBD2
v_call: TRBV6-4
clone_size: few

cdr3_nt: TGTGCCAGCAGTTACTCGTTGAACCTGGAGACGTCCTACAATGAGCAGTTCTTC
cdr3_aa: CASSYSLNLETSYNEQFF
j_call: TRBJ2-1
d_call: NA
v_call: TRBV6-2/TRBV6-3
clone_size: NA

cdr3_nt: TGTGCCAGCAGCTCTCCTAGCGGGAGGAACACCGGGGAGCTGTTTTTT
cdr3_aa: CASSSPSGRNTGELFF
j_call: TRBJ2-2
d_call: TRBD2
v_call: TRBV7-9
clone_size: many

cdr3_nt: TGCAGTGCTAGAGGGACATTGACTCACTACACCTTC
cdr3_aa: CSARGTLTHYTF
j_call: TRBJ1-2
d_call: NA
v_call: TRBV20-1
clone_size: many

cdr3_nt: TGTGCCAGCACATGGGGGGCCGGTGGGACAGATACGCAGTATTTT
cdr3_aa: CASTWGAGGTDTQYF
j_call: TRBJ2-3
d_call: NA
v_call: TRBV11-2
clone_size: few

cdr3_nt: TGTGCCAGCACCTCAACCGGGAGGGCGGTAAGCACAGATACGCAGTATTTT
cdr3_aa: CASTSTGRAVSTDTQYF
j_call: TRBJ2-3
d_call: TRBD2
v_call: TRBV6-1
clone_size: many

cdr3_nt: TGTGCCAGCAGCCAGGACAGGGGGCAGGTCAATGAGCAGTTCTTC
cdr3_aa: CASSQDRGQVNEQFF
j_call: TRBJ2-1
d_call: TRBD1
v_call: TRBV3-1
clone_size: NA

cdr3_nt: TGCGCCAGCAGCGTACTAGCGGGAGGGCCCTCCGAGCAGTACTTC
cdr3_aa: CASSVLAGGPSEQYF
j_call: TRBJ2-7
d_call: TRBD2
v_call: TRBV5-1
clone_size: few

cdr3_nt: TGCAGCGTTGAAGGAGGGCAGTTCTTC
cdr3_aa: CSVEGGQFF
j_call: TRBJ2-1
d_call: NA
v_call: TRBV29-1
clone_size: many

cdr3_nt: TGTACCAGCAGTTCGGGGGCTAGCGTGTACTCTGGGGCCAACGTCCTGACTTTC
cdr3_aa: CTSSSGASVYSGANVLTF
j_call: TRBJ2-6
d_call: NA
v_call: TRBV12-3/TRBV12-4
clone_size: NA

cdr3_nt: TGTGCCAGCAGCCCCCGACCGGGACTAGCGGGAGGGTTCACTAGCACAGATACGCAGTATTTT
cdr3_aa: CASSPRPGLAGGFTSTDTQYF
j_call: TRBJ2-3
d_call: TRBD2
v_call: TRBV9
clone_size: NA

cdr3_nt: TGTGCCAGCAGTGAAGGAGGGCCCTTCACAGATACGCAGTATTTT
cdr3_aa: CASSEGGPFTDTQYF
j_call: TRBJ2-3
d_call: NA
v_call: TRBV6-4
clone_size: NA

cdr3_nt: TGCAGCGTTGTTAGGGGTGGCACTGAAGCTTTCTTT
cdr3_aa: CSVVRGGTEAFF
j_call: TRBJ1-1
d_call: NA
v_call: TRBV29-1
clone_size: NA

cdr3_nt: TGTGCCAGCGGCTCCTCCGGGACACATAACTACGAGCAGTACTTC
cdr3_aa: CASGSSGTHNYEQYF
j_call: TRBJ2-7
d_call: NA
v_call: TRBV28
clone_size: NA

cdr3_nt: TGTGCCAGCAGCCCCCACCCTAGCACAGATACGCAGTATTTT
cdr3_aa: CASSPHPSTDTQYF
j_call: TRBJ2-3
d_call: NA
v_call: TRBV7-8
clone_size: few

cdr3_nt: TGCGCCAGCAGCAAGAGGACAGATCCACAAGAGACCCAGTACTTC
cdr3_aa: CASSKRTDPQETQYF
j_call: TRBJ2-5
d_call: NA
v_call: TRBV5-1
clone_size: many

cdr3_nt: TGTGCCAGCAGTTTGATACAGGGGGCCGAGCAGTACTTC
cdr3_aa: CASSLIQGAEQYF
j_call: TRBJ2-7
d_call: TRBD1
v_call: TRBV12-3/TRBV12-4
clone_size: many

cdr3_nt: TGTGCCAGCAGCCTTTTCGGGACAGGGGACGGACTGGCTGGCTACACCTTC
cdr3_aa: CASSLFGTGDGLAGYTF
j_call: TRBJ1-2
d_call: TRBD1
v_call: TRBV6-1
clone_size: once

cdr3_nt: TGTGCCAGCACCCAAACCCCTAGCGGGACCGGGGAGCTGTTTTTT
cdr3_aa: CASTQTPSGTGELFF
j_call: TRBJ2-2
d_call: TRBD2
v_call: TRBV27
clone_size: many

cdr3_nt: TGTGCCAGCAGTGAAGGGGGGGTTTCGTCCTACGAGCAGTACTTC
cdr3_aa: CASSEGGVSSYEQYF
j_call: TRBJ2-7
d_call: NA
v_call: TRBV2
clone_size: few

cdr3_nt: TGTGCCACCAGCAGAGATCTAGCGGGAGGAGGGGGCGAGCAGTACTTC
cdr3_aa: CATSRDLAGGGGEQYF
j_call: TRBJ2-7
d_call: TRBD2
v_call: TRBV15
clone_size: few

cdr3_nt: TGTGCCAGCAGCCCTCCGGGCAGGCGACACCACTTT
cdr3_aa: CASSPPGRRHHF
j_call: TRBJ1-6
d_call: NA
v_call: TRBV28
clone_size: many

cdr3_nt: TGTGCCAGCAGCTTGGAGACAGGCGTATTTTACGAGCAGTACTTC
cdr3_aa: CASSLETGVFYEQYF
j_call: TRBJ2-7
d_call: NA
v_call: TRBV11-2
clone_size: NA

cdr3_nt: TGCGCCAGCAGCCAAGTGGCTAGCTGGAGCTCCTACGAGCAGTACTTC
cdr3_aa: CASSQVASWSSYEQYF
j_call: TRBJ2-7
d_call: NA
v_call: TRBV4-3
clone_size: NA

cdr3_nt: TGTGCCAGCAGTCTAACAGGGTCTGAGGGCTACACCTTC
cdr3_aa: CASSLTGSEGYTF
j_call: TRBJ1-2
d_call: NA
v_call: TRBV27
clone_size: few

cdr3_nt: TGCGCCAGCAGCCCTCCTAGGACTCGTATCACAGATACGCAGTATTTT
cdr3_aa: CASSPPRTRITDTQYF
j_call: TRBJ2-3
d_call: NA
v_call: TRBV4-1
clone_size: few

cdr3_nt: TGTGCCAGCAGCTTAAGAGGGGCCCCGAACACCGGGGAGCTGTTTTTT
cdr3_aa: CASSLRGAPNTGELFF
j_call: TRBJ2-2
d_call: NA
v_call: TRBV7-3
clone_size: NA

cdr3_nt: TGTGCCAGCAGTGAGGGACTAGTAATCTACAATGAGCAGTTCTTC
cdr3_aa: CASSEGLVIYNEQFF
j_call: TRBJ2-1
d_call: TRBD2
v_call: TRBV2
clone_size: NA

cdr3_nt: TGTGCCAGCAGCTTAGATGCTACTAGAGACACCGGGGAGCTGTTTTTT
cdr3_aa: CASSLDATRDTGELFF
j_call: TRBJ2-2
d_call: NA
v_call: TRBV7-9
clone_size: NA

cdr3_nt: TGCGCCAGCAGCCAAGTAGCGCTAGCGGGAGGTTTGAGCACAGATACGCAGTATTTT
cdr3_aa: CASSQVALAGGLSTDTQYF
j_call: TRBJ2-3
d_call: TRBD2
v_call: TRBV4-3
clone_size: NA

cdr3_nt: TGCGCCAGCAGCCAAGAACGCAGGGGGCTCGAGCAGTACTTC
cdr3_aa: CASSQERRGLEQYF
j_call: TRBJ2-7
d_call: TRBD1
v_call: TRBV4-3
clone_size: NA